This TCR beta chain was identified in a study of radiotherapy plus CTLA-4 blockade in lung cancer. This clone was found once. Here immunoSEQ multiplex PCR was the method, and the copy in TCRdb shows in-frame clones only, minus some. The data show fewer than 65,000 clones, 84% seen once. Trimming shortened V by 5 bases and J by 1 base, and 14 bases separated the two germline ends. The CDR3 consists of 15 residues. Germline V gene sequence: CDR1 MDHEN, CDR2 SYDVKM. The chain links TRBV28 to TRBJ1-1; D gene unclear. The sequence was collected from a human donor with non-small cell lung cancer whose response to radiotherapy plus ipilimumab could not be evaluated. This specimen consisted of peripheral blood, obtained from a patient treated with radiotherapy plus ipilimumab. CDR3 in DNA: TGTGCCAGCAGTCCCGTTTGGGCAGGGAACACTGAAGCTTTCTTT. Translating gives CASSPVWAGNTEAFF. The full variable domain, completed using reference TRBV28 and TRBJ1-1, is DVKVTQSSRYLVKRTGEKVFLECVQDMDHENMFWYRQDPGLGLRLIYFSYDVKMKEKGDIPEGYSVSREKKERFSLILESASTNQTSMYLCASSPVWAGNTEAFFGQGTRLTVV.